The T cell receptor (beta chain) described here comes from a study of blood T cell repertoires in COVID-19. The germline V gene encodes CDR1 MDHEN and CDR2 SYDVKM. CDR3 length: 14 amino acids. Losses at the gene ends were 5 bases for V and 6 bases for J; bases not matched to a gene: 6. TCRdb keeps only in-frame clones here, not all; method: immunoSEQ multiplex PCR. In the table there are 100,000 to 150,000 clones, roughly 90% of which are singletons. This receptor was identified in a man in his fifties with COVID-19, enrolled during active disease. The specimen sequenced was peripheral blood. The rearrangement links TRBV28 to TRBJ2-3, with 9 bases matching TRBD2. The CDR3 here is CASSRVAGADTQYF. Written as DNA, the CDR3 is TGTGCCAGCAGTAGGGTAGCGGGAGCGGATACGCAGTATTTT.